This T cell receptor beta chain derives from a study of yellow fever vaccine responses in identical twins. The V gene end was trimmed by 6 bases and the J gene end by 2 bases; junction bases not matched to a gene: 5. The CDR3 sequence is 14 residues long. MiXCR, applied by TCRdb to the RT-PCR reads, yields one record per CDR3 protein. This sample yields approximately 4,000 distinct CDR3 sequences, of which 80% to 90% are seen a single time; about 2.4% belongs to the top ten. The chain joins TRBV12-3 or TRBV12-4 to TRBJ2-3; 7 positions agree with TRBD2. The sequencing here drew on T cells from blood (PBMCs), unsorted or a sorted subset (not recorded which), taken before or after yellow fever vaccination (not recorded which). This clonotype was sampled from a woman aged 18-29 years who received the yellow fever vaccine. CDR3 nucleotides: TGTGCCAGCAGCCATAGCGGGTACACAGATACGCAGTATTTT. It yields the protein CASSHSGYTDTQYF.